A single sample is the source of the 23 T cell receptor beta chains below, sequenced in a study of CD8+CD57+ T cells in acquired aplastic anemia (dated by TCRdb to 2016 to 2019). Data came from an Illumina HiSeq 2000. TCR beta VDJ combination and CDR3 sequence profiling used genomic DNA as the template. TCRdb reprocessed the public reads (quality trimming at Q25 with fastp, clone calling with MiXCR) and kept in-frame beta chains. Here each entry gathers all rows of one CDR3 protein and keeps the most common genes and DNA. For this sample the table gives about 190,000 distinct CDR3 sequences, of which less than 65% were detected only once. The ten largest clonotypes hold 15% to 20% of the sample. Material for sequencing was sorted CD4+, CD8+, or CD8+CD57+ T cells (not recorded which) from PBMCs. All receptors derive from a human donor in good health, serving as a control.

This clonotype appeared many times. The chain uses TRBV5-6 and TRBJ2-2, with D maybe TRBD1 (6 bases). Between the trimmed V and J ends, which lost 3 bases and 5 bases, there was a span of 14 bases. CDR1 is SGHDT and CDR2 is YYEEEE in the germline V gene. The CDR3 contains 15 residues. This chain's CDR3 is CASSYLSRGTGELFF. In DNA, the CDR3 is TGTGCCAGCAGCTACCTATCCAGGGGAACCGGGGAGCTGTTTTTT.

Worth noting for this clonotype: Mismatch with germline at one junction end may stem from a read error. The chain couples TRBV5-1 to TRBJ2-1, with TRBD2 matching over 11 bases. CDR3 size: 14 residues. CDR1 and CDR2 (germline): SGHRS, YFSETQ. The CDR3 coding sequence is TGCGCCTGCAGCCTGGGACTAGCGGATAATGAGCAGTTCTTC. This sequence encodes CACSLGLADNEQFF.

CDR3 nucleotides: TGTGCCAGCAGTTCGGGACTCAACGAGCAGTACGTC. Translating gives CASSSGLNEQYV. This chain joins TRBV7-2 and TRBJ2-3; TRBD2 is a possible D gene (6 bases). The J call may be in error: the DNA end matches TRBJ2-7 better. CDR1 and CDR2 (germline): SGHTA, FQGNSA. This CDR3 contains 12 residues.

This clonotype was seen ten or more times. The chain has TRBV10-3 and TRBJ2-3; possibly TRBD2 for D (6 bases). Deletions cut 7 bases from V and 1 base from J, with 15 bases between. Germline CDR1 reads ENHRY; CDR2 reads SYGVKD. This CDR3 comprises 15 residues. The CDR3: CAITSGTSRTDTQYF. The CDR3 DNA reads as TGTGCCATCACGTCCGGAACTAGCCGCACAGATACGCAGTATTTT.

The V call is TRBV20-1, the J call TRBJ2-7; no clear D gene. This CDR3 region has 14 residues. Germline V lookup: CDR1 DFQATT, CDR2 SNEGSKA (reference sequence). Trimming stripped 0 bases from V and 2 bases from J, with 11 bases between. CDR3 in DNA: TGCAGTGCTAGAGAGGTTGGCGTTGCCTACGAGCAGTACTTC. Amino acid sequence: CSAREVGVAYEQYF.

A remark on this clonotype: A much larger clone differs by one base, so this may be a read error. The CDR3 is CASSERRVRGEQYF. The CDR3 DNA sequence: TGTGCCAGCAGTGAACGGAGGGTTCGTGGCGAGCAGTACTTC. This sequence joins TRBV6-1 and TRBJ2-7; tentatively, D is TRBD2 (6 bases). CDR1 and CDR2 from the germline V gene are MNHNS and SASEGT. The germline V and J ends were trimmed by 2 bases and 6 bases, with 14 bases remaining between them. The CDR3 runs to 14 residues.

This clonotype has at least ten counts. The CDR3 DNA is TGCAGTGCTTCCGGGACAGGGAACACTGAAGCTTTCTTT. Translation gives CSASGTGNTEAFF. The V gene is TRBV29-1, the J gene TRBJ1-1; 8 positions match TRBD1. The CDR3 covers 13 residues. Germline lookup yields CDR1 SQVTM and CDR2 ANQGSEA. Full variable domain (missing parts from reference TRBV29-1 and TRBJ1-1): SAVISQKPSRDICQRGTSLTIQCQVDSQVTMMFWYRQQPGQSLTLIATANQGSEATYESGFVIDKFPISRPNLTFSTLTVSNMSPEDSSIYLCSASGTGNTEAFFGQGTRLTVV.

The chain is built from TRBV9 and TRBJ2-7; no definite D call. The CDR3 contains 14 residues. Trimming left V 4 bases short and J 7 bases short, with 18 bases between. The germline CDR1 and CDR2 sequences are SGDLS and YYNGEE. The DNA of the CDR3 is TGTGCCAGCAGCCCAACGGGCCATCGGAGAGAGCAGTACTTC. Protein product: CASSPTGHRREQYF.

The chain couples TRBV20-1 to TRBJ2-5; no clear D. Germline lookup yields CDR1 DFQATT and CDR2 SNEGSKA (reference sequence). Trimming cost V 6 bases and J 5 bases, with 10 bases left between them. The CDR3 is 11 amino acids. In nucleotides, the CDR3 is TGCAGTGCACATACCTCGGAGACCCAGTACTTC. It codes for CSAHTSETQYF.

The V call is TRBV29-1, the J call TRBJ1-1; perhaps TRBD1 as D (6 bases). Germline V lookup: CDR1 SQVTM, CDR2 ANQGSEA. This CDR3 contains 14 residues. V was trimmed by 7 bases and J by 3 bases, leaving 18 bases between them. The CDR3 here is CSGAGGALYTEAFF. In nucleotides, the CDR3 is TGCAGCGGAGCGGGGGGGGCGCTTTACACTGAAGCTTTCTTT.

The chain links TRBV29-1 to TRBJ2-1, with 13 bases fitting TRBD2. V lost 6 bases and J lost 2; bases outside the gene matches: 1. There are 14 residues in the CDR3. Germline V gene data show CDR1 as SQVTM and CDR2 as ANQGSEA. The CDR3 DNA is TGCAGCGTAACTAGCGGGGGGGCCTACAATGAGCAGTTCTTC. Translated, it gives CSVTSGGAYNEQFF.

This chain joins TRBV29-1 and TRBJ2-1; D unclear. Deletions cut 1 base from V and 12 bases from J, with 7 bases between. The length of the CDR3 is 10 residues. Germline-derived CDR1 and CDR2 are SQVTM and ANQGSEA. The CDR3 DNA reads TGCAGCGTTGAAGTTGAATTGCAGTTCTTC. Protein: CSVEVELQFF.

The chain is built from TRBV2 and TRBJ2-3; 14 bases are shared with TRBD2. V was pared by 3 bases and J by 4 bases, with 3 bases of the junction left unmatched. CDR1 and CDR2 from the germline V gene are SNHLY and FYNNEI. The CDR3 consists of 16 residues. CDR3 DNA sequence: TGTGCCAGCAGTGAGACTAGCGGGAGGGTAGCAGATACGCAGTATTTT. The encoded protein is CASSETSGRVADTQYF.

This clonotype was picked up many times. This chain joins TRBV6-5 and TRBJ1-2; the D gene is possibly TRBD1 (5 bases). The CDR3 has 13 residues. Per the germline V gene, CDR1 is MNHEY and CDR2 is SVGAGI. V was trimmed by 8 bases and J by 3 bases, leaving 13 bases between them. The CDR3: CASWSGGHYGYTF. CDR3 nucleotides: TGTGCCAGCTGGTCGGGGGGTCACTATGGCTACACCTTC.

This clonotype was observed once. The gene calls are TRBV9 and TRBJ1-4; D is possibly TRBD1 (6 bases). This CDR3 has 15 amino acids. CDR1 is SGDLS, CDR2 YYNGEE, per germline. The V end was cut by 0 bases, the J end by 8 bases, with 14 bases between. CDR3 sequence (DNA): TGTGCCAGCAGCGTAGAGACAGGCGCTGACGAAAAACTGTTTTTT. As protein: CASSVETGADEKLFF. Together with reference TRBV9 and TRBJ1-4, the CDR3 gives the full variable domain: DSGVTQTPKHLITATGQRVTLRCSPRSGDLSVYWYQQSLDQGLQFLIQYYNGEERAKGNILERFSAQQFPDLHSELNLSSLELGDSALYFCASSVETGADEKLFFGSGTQLSVL.

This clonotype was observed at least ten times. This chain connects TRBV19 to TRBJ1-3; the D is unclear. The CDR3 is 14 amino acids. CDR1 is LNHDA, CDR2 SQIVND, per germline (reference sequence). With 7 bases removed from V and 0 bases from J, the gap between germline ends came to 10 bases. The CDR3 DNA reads TGTGCCAGTACGAGAGGCAGCTCTGGAAACACCATATATTTT. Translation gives CASTRGSSGNTIYF.

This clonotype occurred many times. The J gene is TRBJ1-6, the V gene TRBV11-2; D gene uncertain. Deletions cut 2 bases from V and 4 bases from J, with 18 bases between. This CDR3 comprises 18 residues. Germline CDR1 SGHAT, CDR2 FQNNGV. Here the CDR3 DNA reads TGTGCCAGCAGCTTATATCCGTCCGTCGCGGATTATAATTCACCCCTCCACTTT. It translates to CASSLYPSVADYNSPLHF.

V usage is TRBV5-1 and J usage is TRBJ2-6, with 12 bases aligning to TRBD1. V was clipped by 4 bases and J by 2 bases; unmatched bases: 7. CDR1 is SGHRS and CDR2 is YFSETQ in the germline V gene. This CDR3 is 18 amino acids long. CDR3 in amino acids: CASSPGQGARAGANVLTF. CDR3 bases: TGCGCCAGCAGCCCGGGACAGGGGGCTAGAGCTGGGGCCAACGTCCTGACTTTC.

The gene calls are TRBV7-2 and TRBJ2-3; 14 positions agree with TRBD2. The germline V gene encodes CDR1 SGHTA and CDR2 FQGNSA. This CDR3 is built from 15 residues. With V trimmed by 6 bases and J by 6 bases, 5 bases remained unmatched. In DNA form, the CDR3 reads TGTGCCAGCAGTCGACTAGCGGGGGGGGGGGATACGCAGTATTTT. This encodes CASSRLAGGGDTQYF.

In nucleotides, the CDR3 is TGTGCCAGTAGTATACCCAGCCTAAGTCAGCCCCAGCATTTT. The encoded protein is CASSIPSLSQPQHF. This rearrangement joins TRBV19 to TRBJ1-5; D uncertain. The CDR3 consists of 14 residues. Trimming cost V 2 bases and J 6 bases, with 11 bases left between them. Germline V gene sequence: CDR1 LNHDA, CDR2 SQIVND (reference sequence).

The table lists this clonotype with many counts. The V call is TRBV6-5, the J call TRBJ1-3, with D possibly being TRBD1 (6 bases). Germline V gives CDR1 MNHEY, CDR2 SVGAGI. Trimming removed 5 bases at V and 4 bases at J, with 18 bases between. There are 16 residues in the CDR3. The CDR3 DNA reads TGTGCCAGCAGTCCTCAGGGAGGGGGTGTGGGAAACACCATATATTTT. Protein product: CASSPQGGGVGNTIYF.

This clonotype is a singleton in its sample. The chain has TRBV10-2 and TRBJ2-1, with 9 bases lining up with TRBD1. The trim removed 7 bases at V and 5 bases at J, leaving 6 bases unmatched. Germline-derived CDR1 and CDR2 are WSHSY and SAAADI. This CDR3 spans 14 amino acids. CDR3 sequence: CASNAGTGNNEQFF. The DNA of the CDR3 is TGCGCCAGCAACGCCGGGACAGGGAACAATGAGCAGTTCTTC.

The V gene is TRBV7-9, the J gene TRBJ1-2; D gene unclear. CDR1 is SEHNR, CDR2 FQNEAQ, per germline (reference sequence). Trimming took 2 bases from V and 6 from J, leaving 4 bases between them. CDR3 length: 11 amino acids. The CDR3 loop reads CASSLLHGYTF. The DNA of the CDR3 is TGTGCCAGCAGCTTACTTCATGGCTACACCTTC.